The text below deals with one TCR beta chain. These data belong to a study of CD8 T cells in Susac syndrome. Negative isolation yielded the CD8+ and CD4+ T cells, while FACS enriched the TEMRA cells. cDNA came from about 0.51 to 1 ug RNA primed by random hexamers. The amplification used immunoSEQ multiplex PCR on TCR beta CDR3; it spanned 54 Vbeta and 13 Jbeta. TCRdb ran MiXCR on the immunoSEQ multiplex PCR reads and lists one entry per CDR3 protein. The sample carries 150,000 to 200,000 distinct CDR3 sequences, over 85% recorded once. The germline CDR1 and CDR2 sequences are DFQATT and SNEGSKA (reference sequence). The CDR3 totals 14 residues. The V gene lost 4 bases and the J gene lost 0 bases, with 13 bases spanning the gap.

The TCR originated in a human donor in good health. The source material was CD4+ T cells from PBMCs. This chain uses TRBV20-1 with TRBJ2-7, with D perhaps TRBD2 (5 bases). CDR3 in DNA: TGCAGTGCTAAGGTGCCGGGGAGCTCCTACGAGCAGTACTTC. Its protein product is CSAKVPGSSYEQYF.